Sequencing of this T cell receptor (beta chain) was carried out in a study of cytomegalovirus exposure and HLA in healthy donors. Findings and caveats of the study: Common viral pathogens seemed, in a later analysis, to connect with several of the most significant clusters.

Notes on this clone: Its target is not known.

V was clipped by 0 bases and J by 0 bases, with 11 bases between them. The CDR3 contains 16 residues. Germline V gene data show CDR1 as WNHNN and CDR2 as SYGVQD (reference sequence). Both 60 Vbeta primers and 13 Jbeta primers went into the PCR. Measured with immunoSEQ multiplex PCR; TCRdb has only the in-frame clones, and not every one. The repertoire has some 130,000 clones, approximately 82% of them found once; the top ten carry around 3%. The clonotype originates from a boy aged 2 to 10 in good health and CMV-seronegative. The chain couples TRBV10-1 to TRBJ1-1; perhaps TRBD1 as D (6 bases). The sequencing input was PBMCs. The CDR3 is CASSESDSRMNTEAFF. The CDR3, as DNA: TGCGCCAGCAGTGAGTCGGACAGCCGCATGAACACTGAAGCTTTCTTT.